Listed here is a single T cell receptor beta chain. What it binds is unknown. Only in-frame clones appear in the TCRdb table, and some are missing; sequencing was by immunoSEQ multiplex PCR. This table has about 80,000 clones, approximately 92% appearing once. CDR1 MDHEN and CDR2 SYDVKM come from the germline V gene. V gave up 2 bases and J gave up 4 bases; unmatched junction bases: 4. There are 15 residues in the CDR3. The data stem from a study of human versus mouse CDR3 diversity and MHC coevolution. Study findings and constraints: Clonal inequality was lowest in most of the three human donors. Human CDR3s averaged more deletions and insertions than mouse CDR3s.

The receptor was isolated from a person between 25 and 75 years old in good health. Input material: naive CD4+ T cells from blood. Subset noted: CD45RO-negative CD62L-positive naive CD4 T cells. The chain couples TRBV28 to TRBJ2-1, with 8 bases lining up with TRBD2. CDR3 sequence: CASSLRVAGYNEQFF. The CDR3 nucleotides are TGTGCCAGCAGTTTAAGGGTAGCGGGGTACAATGAGCAGTTCTTC.